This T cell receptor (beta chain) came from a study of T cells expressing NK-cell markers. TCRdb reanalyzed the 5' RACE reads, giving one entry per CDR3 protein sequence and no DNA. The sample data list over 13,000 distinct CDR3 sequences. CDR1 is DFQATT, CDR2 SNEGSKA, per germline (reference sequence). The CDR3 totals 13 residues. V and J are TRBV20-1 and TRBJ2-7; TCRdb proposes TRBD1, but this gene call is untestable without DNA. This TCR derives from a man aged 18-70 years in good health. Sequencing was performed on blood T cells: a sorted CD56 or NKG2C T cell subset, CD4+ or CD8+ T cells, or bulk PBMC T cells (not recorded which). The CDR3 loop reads CSASTGVAYEQYF.